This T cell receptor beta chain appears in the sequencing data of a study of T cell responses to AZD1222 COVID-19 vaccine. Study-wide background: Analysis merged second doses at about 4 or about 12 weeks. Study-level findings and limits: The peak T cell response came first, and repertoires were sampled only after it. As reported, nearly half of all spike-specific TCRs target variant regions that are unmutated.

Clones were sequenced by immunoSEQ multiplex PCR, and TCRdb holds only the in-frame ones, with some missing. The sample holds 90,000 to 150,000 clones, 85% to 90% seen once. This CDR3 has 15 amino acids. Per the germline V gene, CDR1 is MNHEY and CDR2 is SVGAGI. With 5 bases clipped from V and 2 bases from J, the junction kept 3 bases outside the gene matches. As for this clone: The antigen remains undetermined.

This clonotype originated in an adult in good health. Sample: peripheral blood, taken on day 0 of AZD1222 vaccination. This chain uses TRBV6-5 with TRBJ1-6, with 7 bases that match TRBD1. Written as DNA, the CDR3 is TGTGCCAGCAGTAAACAGGGGACCTATAATTCACCCCTCCACTTT. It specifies CASSKQGTYNSPLHF.